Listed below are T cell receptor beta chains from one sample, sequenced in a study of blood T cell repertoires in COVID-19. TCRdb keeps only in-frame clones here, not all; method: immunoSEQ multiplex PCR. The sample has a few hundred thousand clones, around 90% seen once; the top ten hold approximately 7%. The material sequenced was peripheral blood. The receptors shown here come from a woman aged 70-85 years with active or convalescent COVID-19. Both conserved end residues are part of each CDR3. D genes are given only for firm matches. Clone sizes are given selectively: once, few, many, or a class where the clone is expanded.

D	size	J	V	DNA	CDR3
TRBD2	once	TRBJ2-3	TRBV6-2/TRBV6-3	TGTGCCAGCAGTTACGAGCGGGGGAGAGTAGATACGCAGTATTTT	CASSYERGRVDTQYF
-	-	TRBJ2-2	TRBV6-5	TGTGCCAGCAGAAGAACAGGGAACACCGGGGAGCTGTTTTTT	CASRRTGNTGELFF
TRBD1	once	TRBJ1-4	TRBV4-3	TGCGCCAGCAGCCAAGATCTCCCAGGGGGGCGTGAAAAACTGTTTTTT	CASSQDLPGGREKLFF
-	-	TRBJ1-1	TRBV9	TGTGCCAGCAGCTCATTACTCCAGGGAACTGAAGCTTTCTTT	CASSSLLQGTEAFF
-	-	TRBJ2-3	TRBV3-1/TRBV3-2	TGTGCCAGCAGCCAAATTAGCCGTAAGAGCACAGATACGCAGTATTTT	CASSQISRKSTDTQYF
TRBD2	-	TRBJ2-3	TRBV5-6	TGTGCCAGCAGCCCCTTAGCGGGGGGGCAAAATACGCAGTATTTT	CASSPLAGGQNTQYF
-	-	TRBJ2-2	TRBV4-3	TGCGCCAGCAGCCAAGTTCTCCGGTCCACCGGGGAGCTGTTTTTT	CASSQVLRSTGELFF
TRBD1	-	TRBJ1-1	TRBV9	TGTGCCAGCAGCGGGTACAGGGGTAGCACTGAAGCTTTCTTT	CASSGYRGSTEAFF
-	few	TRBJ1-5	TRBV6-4	TGTGCCAGCAGTTTGGAAGGGGGGGATCAGCCCCAGCATTTT	CASSLEGGDQPQHF
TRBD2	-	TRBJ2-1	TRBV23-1	TGCGCCAGCAGTCAATCGTTTGTTCAGCGGGGGGACAATGAGCAGTTCTTC	CASSQSFVQRGDNEQFF
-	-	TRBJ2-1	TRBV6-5	TGTGCCAGCAGTTATCTAGCCGGAACCTCCTACAATGAGCAGTTCTTC	CASSYLAGTSYNEQFF
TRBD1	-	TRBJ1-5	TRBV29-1	TGCAGCGTTAACAGCGGGACAGGTAATCAGCCCCAGCATTTT	CSVNSGTGNQPQHF
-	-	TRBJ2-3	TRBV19	TGTGCCAGTAGTATCCCCCGGGGGGCCAGCACAGATACGCAGTATTTT	CASSIPRGASTDTQYF
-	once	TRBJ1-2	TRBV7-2	TGTGCCAGCAGCCAACATAGGCCCGACAGTCGCAGAGGAGGCTACACCTTC	CASSQHRPDSRRGGYTF
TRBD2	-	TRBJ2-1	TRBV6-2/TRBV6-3	TGTGCCAGCAGCCGCTTAAGCGGGGGATACAATGAGCAGTTCTTC	CASSRLSGGYNEQFF
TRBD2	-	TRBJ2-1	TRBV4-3	TGCGCCAGCAGCCAAGGAACTAGCGGGGGGCCTCCTCCTCTTAATGAGCAGTTCTTC	CASSQGTSGGPPPLNEQFF
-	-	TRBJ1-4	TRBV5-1	TGCGCCAGCAGCTTGGGGACAGCTAATGAAAAACTGTTTTTT	CASSLGTANEKLFF
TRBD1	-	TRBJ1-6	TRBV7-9	TGTGCCAGCAGCTTAACGACGGGACAGGGGGCGAGGCCCCTCCACTTT	CASSLTTGQGARPLHF
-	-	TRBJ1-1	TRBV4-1	TGCGCCAGCAGCCAAGGACAAAACACTGAAGCTTTCTTT	CASSQGQNTEAFF
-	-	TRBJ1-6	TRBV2	TGTGCCATTCCAAAGAAGCAGGGTATACTTGGGCCTCGGGTTGCACCCCTCCACTTT	CAIPKKQGILGPRVAPLHF
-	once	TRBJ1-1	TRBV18	TGTGCCAGCTCACCACAAATAAGGGGTTCGGACACTGAAGCTTTCTTT	CASSPQIRGSDTEAFF
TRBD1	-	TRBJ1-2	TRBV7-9	TGTGCCAGCAGCTTAGGACAGGGGGAGGTGTTTGGCTACACCTTC	CASSLGQGEVFGYTF
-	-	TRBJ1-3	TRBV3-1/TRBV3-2	TGTGCCAGCAGCCCTAAGCGGCGTAGTGGAAACACCATATATTTT	CASSPKRRSGNTIYF
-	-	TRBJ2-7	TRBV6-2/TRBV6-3	TGTGCCAGCAGTTACGGGCAGGCCGAGCAGTACTTC	CASSYGQAEQYF
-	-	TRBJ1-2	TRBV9	TGTGCCAGCAGCGTAGTGCCGGGGGATGGCTACACCTTC	CASSVVPGDGYTF
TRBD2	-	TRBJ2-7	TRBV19	TGTGCCAGTAGTAAACTAGCGGGGGAAAGATACGAGCAGTACTTC	CASSKLAGERYEQYF
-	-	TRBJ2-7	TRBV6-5	TGTGCCAGCAGTTCGGGGACTGGCTACGAGCAGTACTTC	CASSSGTGYEQYF
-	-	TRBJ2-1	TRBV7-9	TGTGCCAGCAGTCCTTACAGGGGAGGTCTCTACAATGAGCAGTTCTTC	CASSPYRGGLYNEQFF
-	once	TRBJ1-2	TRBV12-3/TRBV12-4	TGTGCCAGCAGTTCAGGCAGGGCCTATGGCTACACCTTC	CASSSGRAYGYTF
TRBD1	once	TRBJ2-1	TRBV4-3	TGCGCCAGCAGCCAAGAGGGTACGGGGTCGGGACAGGGTTACAATGAGCAGTTCTTC	CASSQEGTGSGQGYNEQFF
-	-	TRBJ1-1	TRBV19	TGTGCCAGTAGTATTCCCGGAGGTAGCACTGAAGCTTTCTTT	CASSIPGGSTEAFF
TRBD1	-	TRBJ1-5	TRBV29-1	TGCAGCGCTGGGACAGGCGTCGATCAGCCCCAGCATTTT	CSAGTGVDQPQHF
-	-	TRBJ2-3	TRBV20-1	TGCAGTGCTAGTTTGGAGGATACGCAGTATTTT	CSASLEDTQYF